This TCR beta chain is from a study of graft-versus-host responses after intestinal transplantation. Study information: Recipients underwent multivisceral, liver-intestinal, or isolated intestinal transplants. Anti-thymocyte globulin served as induction for all recipients, who then took tacrolimus and steroids for about three years. Findings and caveats of the study: Among circulating GvH clones, peak levels were associated with early post-transplant declines in HvG clones. Recipient-marrow GvH clones were detected, some having first appeared in ileum or blood.

Profiling relied on immunoSEQ multiplex PCR, and the TCRdb table lists in-frame clones only, not all of them. The top ten clones hold over 0.15% of a sample with about 130,000 clones, more than 90% of them seen once. As for this clone: Its cognate antigen is unknown.

The CDR3 spans 15 residues. Trimming removed 0 bases at V and 4 bases at J, with 11 bases between. CDR1 is SGDLS and CDR2 is YYNGEE in the germline V gene. The V and J genes are TRBV9 and TRBJ1-5; D may be TRBD1 (5 bases). Sequencing used unstimulated CD4+ T cells sorted from spleen or lymph node cells, obtained before intestinal transplant. The TCR comes from a human donor who received an intestinal transplant. The CDR3 sequence: CASSVGTSINQPQHF. In DNA, the CDR3 is TGTGCCAGCAGCGTAGGGACAAGTATAAATCAGCCCCAGCATTTT.